This note documents a single T cell receptor beta chain sequence. The antigen it binds to is not known. Qualities for individual bases were not recorded, and no much larger clone is one base off. Collaborating institutions collected whole blood in K2EDTA tubes following their own protocols. For TCRbeta analysis, collaborators shipped samples in one of three forms: frozen whole blood, isolated PBMCs, or DNA extracted from either of those sample types. The sample comes from a study of blood T cell repertoires in COVID-19 (dated by TCRdb to 2020 to 2021). About the study as a whole: Samples from collaborators originated in the United States, Italy and Spain and spanned both the acute and convalescent phases of COVID-19. Subjects who had been exposed to COVID-19, were actively infected with it, or had recovered from it provided the deeply sampled blood TCRbeta repertoires that made up the dataset. A freely available public database, intended as a resource for researchers studying the immune response to SARS-CoV-2, is where the repertoires were released. Samples were obtained from the ongoing ImmuneRACE study (first 160 participants) and from over a thousand subjects provided by 6 global collaborators. A de-identified subject ID, COVID-19 status, age in years and sex were almost always included in the sample metadata. Where available, HLA class I and class II types were obtained from metadata supplied by the sample provider rather than from assay-based typing. The material from the prospective study consisted of cDNA or gDNA derived from T cells, B-cell-depleted T cells, or PBMCs. The investigation overall reported the following: How much clinical and demographic metadata was included differed by source and by participant, and the metadata was provided uncurated.

TCRbeta CDR3 regions were amplified from genomic DNA by means of the immunoSEQ Assay, a bias-controlled multiplex PCR. Under the source paper's analysis protocol: The number of nucleated cells in each sample was estimated by amplification of reference gene primers within the assay. To quantify the absolute abundance of each unique TCRbeta CDR3 rearrangement, sequence reads were collapsed and filtered. For each sample, productive Simpson clonality was calculated as the square root of Simpson's diversity index over productive rearrangements. The table was pulled from immuneACCESS by TCRdb, which kept in-frame rearrangements only. Such tables lose some clones; where checked, under half of the loss comes from unresolved V genes, and the rest has no known cause. V, J and clone size reflect that table, while D and trimming were determined from the DNA. This sample comprises 150,000 to 200,000 clones, 85% to 90% of them detected only once. The ten top clones hold about 2.5% of the sample.

The germline V gene (reference sequence) specifies MNHEY as CDR1 and SMNVEV as CDR2. The V and J ends are trimmed by 2 bases and 3 bases, leaving 11 bases between them. From its cysteine to its phenylalanine, the CDR3 spans 14 amino acids. Kept here is only the CDR3 DNA, which spans 42 bases and is read in frame from base 1. The sequence is built from TRBV27 and TRBJ2-7; TRBD2 is perhaps the D gene, given 6 matching bases. The receptor was isolated from a man aged 35-49 years with active or convalescent COVID-19. The sample comprised peripheral blood. The nucleotide sequence reads as follows: TGTGCCAGCAGTTTACGGGGGATGCACTACGAGCAGTACTTC. Its protein is CASSLRGMHYEQYF.